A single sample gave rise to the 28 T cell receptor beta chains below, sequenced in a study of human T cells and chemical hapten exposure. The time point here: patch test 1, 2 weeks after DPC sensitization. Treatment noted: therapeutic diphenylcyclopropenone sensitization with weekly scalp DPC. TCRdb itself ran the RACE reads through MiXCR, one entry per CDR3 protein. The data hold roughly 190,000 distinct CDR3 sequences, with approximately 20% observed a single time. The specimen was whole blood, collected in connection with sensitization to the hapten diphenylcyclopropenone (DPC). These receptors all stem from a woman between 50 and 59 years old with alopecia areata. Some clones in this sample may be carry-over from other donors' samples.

The CDR3 loop is CASSAGGPSYEQYF. In DNA, the CDR3 is TGTGCCAGCAGTGCAGGGGGCCCGTCCTACGAGCAGTACTTC. The chain is built from TRBV12-3 or TRBV12-4 and TRBJ2-7; 8 nucleotides agree with TRBD1. The ends lost 5 bases at V and 1 base at J; junction bases unmatched: 4. The CDR3 consists of 14 residues.

The CDR3 bases are TGTGCCAGCAGTCGGAACAGGGGTGGGGCGAACACTGAAGCTTTCTTT. As protein: CASSRNRGGANTEAFF. The chain combines TRBV6-5 with TRBJ1-1, with 7 positions matching TRBD1. Germline V gene lookup returns CDR1 MNHEY and CDR2 SVGAGI. CDR3 size: 16 residues. Germline trimming cut 5 bases from V and 1 base from J; bases unmatched to any gene: 10.

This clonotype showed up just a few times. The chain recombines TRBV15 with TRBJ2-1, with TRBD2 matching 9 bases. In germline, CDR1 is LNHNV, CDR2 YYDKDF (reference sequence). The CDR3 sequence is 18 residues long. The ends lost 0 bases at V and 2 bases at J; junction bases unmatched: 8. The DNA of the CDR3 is TGTGCCACCAGCAGAGATACCAGCGGGAGGCATACCTACAATGAGCAGTTCTTC. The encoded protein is CATSRDTSGRHTYNEQFF.

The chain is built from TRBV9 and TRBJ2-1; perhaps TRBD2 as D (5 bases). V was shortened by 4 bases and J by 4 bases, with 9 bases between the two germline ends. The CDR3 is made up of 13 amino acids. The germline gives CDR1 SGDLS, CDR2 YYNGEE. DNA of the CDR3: TGTGCCAGCAGCCCACCGGGGTACAATGAGCAGTTCTTC. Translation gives CASSPPGYNEQFF.

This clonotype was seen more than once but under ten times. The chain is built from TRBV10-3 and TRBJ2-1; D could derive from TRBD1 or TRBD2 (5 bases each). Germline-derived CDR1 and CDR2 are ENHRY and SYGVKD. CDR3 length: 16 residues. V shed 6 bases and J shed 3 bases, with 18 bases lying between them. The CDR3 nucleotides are TGTGCCATCAGCAGGGAGAGGAAAACTAACTACAATGAGCAGTTCTTC. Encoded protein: CAISRERKTNYNEQFF.

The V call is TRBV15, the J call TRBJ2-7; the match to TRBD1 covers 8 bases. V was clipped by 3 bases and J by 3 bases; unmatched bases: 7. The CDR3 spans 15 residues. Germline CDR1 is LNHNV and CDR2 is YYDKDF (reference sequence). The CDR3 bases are TGTGCCACCAGCAGGGTAGGACAGGGTCTCTACGAGCAGTACTTC. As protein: CATSRVGQGLYEQYF.

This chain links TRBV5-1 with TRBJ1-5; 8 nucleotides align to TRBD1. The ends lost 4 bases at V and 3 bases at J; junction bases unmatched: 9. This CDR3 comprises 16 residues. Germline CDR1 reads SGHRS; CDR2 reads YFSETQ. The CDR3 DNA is TGCGCCAGCAGCCCGATACAGGGGGGTCCCAATCAGCCCCAGCATTTT. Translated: CASSPIQGGPNQPQHF. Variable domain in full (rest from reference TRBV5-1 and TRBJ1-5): KAGVTQTPRYLIKTRGQQVTLSCSPISGHRSVSWYQQTPGQGLQFLFEYFSETQRNKGNFPGRFSGRQFSNSRSEMNVSTLELGDSALYLCASSPIQGGPNQPQHFGDGTRLSIL.

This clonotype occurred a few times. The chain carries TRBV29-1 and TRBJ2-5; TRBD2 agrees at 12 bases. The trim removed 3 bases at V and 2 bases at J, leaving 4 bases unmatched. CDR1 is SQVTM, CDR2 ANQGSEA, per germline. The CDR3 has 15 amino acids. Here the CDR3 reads CSVEGTSGFQETQYF. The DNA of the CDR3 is TGCAGCGTTGAGGGGACTAGCGGGTTTCAAGAGACCCAGTACTTC.

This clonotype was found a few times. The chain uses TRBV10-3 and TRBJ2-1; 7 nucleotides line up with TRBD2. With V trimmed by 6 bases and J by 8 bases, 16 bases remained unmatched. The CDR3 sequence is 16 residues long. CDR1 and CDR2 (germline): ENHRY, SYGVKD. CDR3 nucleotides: TGTGCCATCAGCCCTTCTCCTGGGGGGGAAGGTTATGAGCAGTTCTTC. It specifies CAISPSPGGEGYEQFF.

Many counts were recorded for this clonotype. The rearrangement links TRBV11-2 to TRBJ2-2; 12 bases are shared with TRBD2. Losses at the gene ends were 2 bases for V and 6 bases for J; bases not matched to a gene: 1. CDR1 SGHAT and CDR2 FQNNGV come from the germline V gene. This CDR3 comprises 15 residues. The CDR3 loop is CASSLRLAGAGELFF. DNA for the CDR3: TGTGCCAGCAGCTTACGACTAGCGGGAGCCGGGGAGCTGTTTTTT.

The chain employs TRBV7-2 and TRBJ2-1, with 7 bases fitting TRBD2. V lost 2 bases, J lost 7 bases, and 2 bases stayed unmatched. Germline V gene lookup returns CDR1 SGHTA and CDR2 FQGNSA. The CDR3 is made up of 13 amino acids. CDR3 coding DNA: TGTGCCAGCAGCTTACTAGCGGTTAATGAGCAGTTCTTC. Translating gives CASSLLAVNEQFF.

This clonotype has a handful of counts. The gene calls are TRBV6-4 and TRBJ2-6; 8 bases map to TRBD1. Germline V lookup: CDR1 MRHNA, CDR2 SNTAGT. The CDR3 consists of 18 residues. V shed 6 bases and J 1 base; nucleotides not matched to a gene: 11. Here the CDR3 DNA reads TGTGCCAGCAGCGTGAGTGCAGGGGGCGGATCTGGGGCCAACGTCCTGACTTTC. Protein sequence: CASSVSAGGGSGANVLTF.

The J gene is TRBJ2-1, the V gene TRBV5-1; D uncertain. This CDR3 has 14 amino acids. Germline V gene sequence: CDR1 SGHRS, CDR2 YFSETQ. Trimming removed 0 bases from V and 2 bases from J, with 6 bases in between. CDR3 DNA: TGCGCCAGCAGCTTGGAGGGAACCTACAATGAGCAGTTCTTC. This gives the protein CASSLEGTYNEQFF.

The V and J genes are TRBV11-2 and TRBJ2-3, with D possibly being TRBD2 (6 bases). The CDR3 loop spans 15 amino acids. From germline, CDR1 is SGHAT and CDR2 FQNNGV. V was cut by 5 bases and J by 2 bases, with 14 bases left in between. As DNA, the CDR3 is TGTGCCAGCAGCATCACCGGGACTGACACAGATACGCAGTATTTT. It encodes CASSITGTDTDTQYF.

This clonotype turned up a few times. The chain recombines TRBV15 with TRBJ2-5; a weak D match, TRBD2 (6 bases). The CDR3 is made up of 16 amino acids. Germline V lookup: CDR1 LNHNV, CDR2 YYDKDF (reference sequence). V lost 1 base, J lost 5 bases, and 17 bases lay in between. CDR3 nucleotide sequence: TGTGCCACCAGCAGAGCTAGGGCGGCTAGCGCCGAGACCCAGTACTTC. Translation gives CATSRARAASAETQYF. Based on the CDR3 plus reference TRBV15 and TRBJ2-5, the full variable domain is DAMVIQNPRYQVTQFGKPVTLSCSQTLNHNVMYWYQQKSSQAPKLLFHYYDKDFNNEADTPDNFQSRRPNTSFCFLDIRSPGLGDTAMYLCATSRARAASAETQYFGPGTRLLVL.

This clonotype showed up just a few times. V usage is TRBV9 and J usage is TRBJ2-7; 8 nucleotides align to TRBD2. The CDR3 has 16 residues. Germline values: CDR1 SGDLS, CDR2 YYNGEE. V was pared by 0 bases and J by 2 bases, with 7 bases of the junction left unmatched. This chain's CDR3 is CASSVGPAGVPYEQYF. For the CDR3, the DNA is TGTGCCAGCAGCGTAGGTCCAGCGGGAGTACCCTACGAGCAGTACTTC.

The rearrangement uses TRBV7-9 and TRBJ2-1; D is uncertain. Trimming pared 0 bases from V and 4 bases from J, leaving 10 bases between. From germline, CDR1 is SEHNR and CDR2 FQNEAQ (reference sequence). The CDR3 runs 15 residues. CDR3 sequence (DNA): TGTGCCAGCAGCTTAGCGGCCCCAACTTACAATGAGCAGTTCTTC. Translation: CASSLAAPTYNEQFF.

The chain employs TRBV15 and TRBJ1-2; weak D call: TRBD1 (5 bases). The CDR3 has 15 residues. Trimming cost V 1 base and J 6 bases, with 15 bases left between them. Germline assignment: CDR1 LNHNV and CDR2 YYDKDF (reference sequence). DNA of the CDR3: TGTGCCACCAGCAGAGGGAGGGGCCTGGATGATGGCTACACCTTC. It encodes CATSRGRGLDDGYTF.

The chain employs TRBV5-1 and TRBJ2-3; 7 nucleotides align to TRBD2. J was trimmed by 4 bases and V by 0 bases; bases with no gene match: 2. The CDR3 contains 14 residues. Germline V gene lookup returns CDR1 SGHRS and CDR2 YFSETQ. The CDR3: CASSLAAGADTQYF. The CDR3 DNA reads TGCGCCAGCAGCTTGGCGGCGGGAGCAGATACGCAGTATTTT.

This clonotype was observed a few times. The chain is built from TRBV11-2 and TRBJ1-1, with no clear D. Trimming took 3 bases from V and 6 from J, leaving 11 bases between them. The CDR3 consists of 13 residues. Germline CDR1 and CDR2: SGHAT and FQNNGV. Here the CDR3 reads CASSFVRFSEAFF. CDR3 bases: TGTGCCAGCAGCTTTGTGCGGTTTTCTGAAGCTTTCTTT.

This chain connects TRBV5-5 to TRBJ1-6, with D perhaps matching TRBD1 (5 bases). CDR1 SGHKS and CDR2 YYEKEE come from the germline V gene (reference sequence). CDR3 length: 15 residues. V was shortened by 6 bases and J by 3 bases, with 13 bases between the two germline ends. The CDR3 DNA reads TGTGCCAGCACGCTGACAGACTTCTATAATTCACCCCTCCACTTT. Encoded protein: CASTLTDFYNSPLHF.

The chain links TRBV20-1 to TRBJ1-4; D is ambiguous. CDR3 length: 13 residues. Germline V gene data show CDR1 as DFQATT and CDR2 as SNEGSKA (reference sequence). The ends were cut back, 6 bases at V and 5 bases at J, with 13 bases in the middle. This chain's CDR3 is CSAPFSANEKLFF. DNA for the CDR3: TGCAGTGCCCCGTTCTCAGCCAATGAAAAACTGTTTTTT.

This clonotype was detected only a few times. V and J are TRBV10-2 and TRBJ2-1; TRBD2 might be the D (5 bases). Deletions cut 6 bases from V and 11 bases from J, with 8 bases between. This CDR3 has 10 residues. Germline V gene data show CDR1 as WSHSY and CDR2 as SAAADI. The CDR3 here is CASRTSQQFF. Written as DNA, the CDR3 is TGCGCCAGCAGAACTAGTCAGCAGTTCTTC.

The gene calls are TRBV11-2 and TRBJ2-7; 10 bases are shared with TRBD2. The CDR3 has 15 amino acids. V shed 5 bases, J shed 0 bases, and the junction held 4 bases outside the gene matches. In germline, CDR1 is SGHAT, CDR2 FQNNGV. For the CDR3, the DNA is TGTGCCAGCAGCCTCGGACTAGCGGCCTCCTACGAGCAGTACTTC. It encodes CASSLGLAASYEQYF.

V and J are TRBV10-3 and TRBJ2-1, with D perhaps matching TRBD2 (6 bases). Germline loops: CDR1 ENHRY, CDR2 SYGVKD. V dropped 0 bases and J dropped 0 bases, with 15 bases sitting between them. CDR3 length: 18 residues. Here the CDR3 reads CAISESMRLGSSYNEQFF. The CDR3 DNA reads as TGTGCCATCAGTGAGTCGATGCGACTAGGGAGCTCCTACAATGAGCAGTTCTTC.

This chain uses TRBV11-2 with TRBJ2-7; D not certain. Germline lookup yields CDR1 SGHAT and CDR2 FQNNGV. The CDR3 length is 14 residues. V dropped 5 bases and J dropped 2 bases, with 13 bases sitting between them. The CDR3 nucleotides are TGTGCCAGCAGCCCCGGCAGGACGACCTACGAGCAGTACTTC. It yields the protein CASSPGRTTYEQYF.

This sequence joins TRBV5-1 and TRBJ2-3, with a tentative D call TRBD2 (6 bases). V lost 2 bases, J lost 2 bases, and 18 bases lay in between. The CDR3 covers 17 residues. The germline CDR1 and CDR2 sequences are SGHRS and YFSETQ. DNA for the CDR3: TGCGCCAGCAGCTTCCGGGTCTTTAGCGGACACACAGATACGCAGTATTTT. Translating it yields CASSFRVFSGHTDTQYF.

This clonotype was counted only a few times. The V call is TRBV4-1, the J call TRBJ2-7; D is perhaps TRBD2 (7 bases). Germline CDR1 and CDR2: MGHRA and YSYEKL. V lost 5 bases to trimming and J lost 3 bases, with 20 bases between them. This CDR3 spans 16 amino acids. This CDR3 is CASSSPRGQIDYEQYF. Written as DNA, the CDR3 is TGCGCCAGCAGCTCCCCGCGGGGGCAGATCGACTACGAGCAGTACTTC.